This TCR beta chain was identified in a study of cytomegalovirus exposure and HLA in healthy donors. Study-level points and caveats: Among TCR beta chains of equal frequency, HLA-associated ones were more clonally expanded in a later analysis. Likely technical artifact: a cluster of highly shared sequence variants. Later analysis suggested links between common viral pathogens and several top significant clusters.

Germline V gene lookup returns CDR1 SGDLS and CDR2 YYNGEE. This CDR3 is built from 15 residues. Germline trimming cut 1 base from V and 6 bases from J; bases unmatched to any gene: 10. 60 Vbeta and 13 Jbeta primers were used in PCR. Sequencing was performed with immunoSEQ multiplex PCR; in TCRdb, only in-frame clones are kept and a portion is missing. The sample has 150,000 or so clones; roughly 80% are singletons. A word on this clone: Its antigen is not identified.

This TCR came from a man younger than 40 in good health and CMV-seronegative. This chain links TRBV9 with TRBJ2-7, with 7 bases that match TRBD1. Sequenced sample: PBMCs. DNA for the CDR3: TGTGCCAGCAGCGTATCGGCTAACAGGGGATTCGAGCAGTACTTC. Translation: CASSVSANRGFEQYF.